The clone carrying this TCR gamma chain has more than one count but fewer than ten. As yet, its antigen is unknown. This sample also contains other DNA sequences that code for the same CDR3. After alphabeta T cell depletion, CD3+ Vdelta1+ Vdelta2- thymocytes were sorted. RNA was extracted from the cells and then reverse transcribed. CDR3 amplicons came from multiplex PCR with pooled V-gene forward and constant-region reverse primers. TCRdb re-called the multiplex PCR reads using CATT. The data show 8,700 or so gamma-chain clones, 50% to 65% seen once. Germline trimming cut 0 bases from V and 4 bases from J; bases unmatched to any gene: 3. The CDR3 extends over 13 amino acids. CDR1 EGSNGY and CDR2 YDSYNSKV come from the germline V gene. This specimen belongs to a study of Vδ1+ human thymocytes. Study observations and caveats: Bulk data may be misread because of unexpected Vdelta2 sequences. Thymic TRG and TRD repertoires appeared highly polyclonal, with Gaussian CDR3 length distributions.

This TCR came from a girl under three years old who had congenital heart surgery. Sequencing input: Vdelta1+ gamma-delta thymocytes from the thymus. Specified subset: FACS-sorted CD3+ TCRalphabeta- TCRVdelta1+ TCRVdelta2- thymocytes. V usage is TRGV2 and J usage is TRGJ1 or TRGJ2. In the absence of a J gene in TCRdb, the DNA was matched to germline to assign it here. The CDR3 loop reads CATWDGRYYKKLF. As DNA, the CDR3 is TGTGCCACCTGGGACGGGCGATATTATAAGAAACTCTTT.